The 5 T cell receptor beta chains presented below share a single source sample, sequenced in a study of T cells in Graves' hyperthyroidism and ophthalmopathy. There were TCR beta CDR3 regions amplified from RNA transcripts. The study used the HTBI primer set for a first-round RT-PCR of the TCR CDR3. Each CDR3 protein is one row after TCRdb ran MiXCR on the multiplex PCR reads. The data show hundreds of thousands of distinct CDR3 sequences, roughly 15% seen once. Sequencing was performed on blood. The source of these receptors is a woman aged 50 to 60 with Graves' ophthalmopathy.

The chain couples TRBV27 to TRBJ2-1, with a possible D match to TRBD2 (6 bases). Trimming removed 4 bases at V and 7 bases at J, with 17 bases between. The CDR3 length is 15 residues. Per germline, CDR1 MNHEY and CDR2 SMNVEV (reference sequence). CDR3 bases: TGTGCCAGCAGTTCCCGACTAGTTCGGGTGAATGAGCAGTTCTTC. Protein product: CASSSRLVRVNEQFF.

The chain combines TRBV6-1 with TRBJ2-4; 7 bases map to TRBD1. Germline lookup yields CDR1 MNHNS and CDR2 SASEGT. The CDR3 extends over 16 amino acids. Trimming took 5 bases from V and 0 from J; bases not matched to a gene: 7. The CDR3 sequence: CASSQGQLIAKNIQYF. CDR3 bases: TGTGCCAGCAGTCAGGGACAGCTAATAGCCAAAAACATTCAGTACTTC.

This clonotype has at least ten counts. The J gene is TRBJ2-1, the V gene TRBV7-3; 8 bases map to TRBD1. The CDR3 is 15 residues long. J lost 8 bases, V lost 5 bases, and 11 bases had no gene match. The germline gives CDR1 SGHTA, CDR2 FQGTGA. The CDR3: CASSARGLGIDEQFF. DNA of the CDR3: TGTGCCAGCAGCGCCAGGGGGCTAGGAATAGATGAGCAGTTCTTC. The entire variable domain, with the rest obtained from reference TRBV7-3 and TRBJ2-1, is as follows: GAGVSQTPSNKVTEKGKYVELRCDPISGHTALYWYRQSLGQGPEFLIYFQGTGAADDSGLPNDRFFAVRPEGSVSTLKIQRTERGDSAVYLCASSARGLGIDEQFFGPGTRLTVL.

In its sample, this clonotype was seen many times. This chain links TRBV28 with TRBJ1-5; no clear D. Germline CDR1 and CDR2: MDHEN and SYDVKM. Trimming pared 1 base from V and 4 bases from J, leaving 11 bases between. There are 15 residues in the CDR3. For the CDR3, the DNA is TGTGCCAGCAGTTTATTGGACGGACCAAATCAGCCCCAGCATTTT. Translated, it gives CASSLLDGPNQPQHF.

The CDR3 reads CASSHEDGGQYF. In DNA, the CDR3 is TGTGCCAGCAGCCACGAAGACGGCGGGCAGTACTTC. V gene TRBV14 combines with J gene TRBJ2-7; no firm D call. The CDR3 consists of 12 residues. Germline V lookup: CDR1 SGHDN, CDR2 FVKESK. Trimming pared 3 bases from V and 9 bases from J, leaving 12 bases between.